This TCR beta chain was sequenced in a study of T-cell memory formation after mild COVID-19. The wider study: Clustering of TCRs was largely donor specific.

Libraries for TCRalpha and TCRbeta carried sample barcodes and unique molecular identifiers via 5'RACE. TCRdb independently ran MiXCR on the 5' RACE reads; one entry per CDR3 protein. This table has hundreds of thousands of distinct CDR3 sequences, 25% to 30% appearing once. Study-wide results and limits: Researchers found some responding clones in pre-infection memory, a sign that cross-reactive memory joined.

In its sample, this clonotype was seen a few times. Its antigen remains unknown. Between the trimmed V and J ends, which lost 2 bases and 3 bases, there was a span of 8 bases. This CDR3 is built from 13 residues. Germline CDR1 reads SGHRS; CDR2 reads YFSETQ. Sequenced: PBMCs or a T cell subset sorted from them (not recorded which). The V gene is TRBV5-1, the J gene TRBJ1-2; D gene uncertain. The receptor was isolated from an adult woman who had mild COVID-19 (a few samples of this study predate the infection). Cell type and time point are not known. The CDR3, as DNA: TGCGCCAGCAGCTTTTTGCAGGACTATGGCTACACCTTC. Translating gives CASSFLQDYGYTF. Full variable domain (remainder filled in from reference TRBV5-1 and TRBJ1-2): KAGVTQTPRYLIKTRGQQVTLSCSPISGHRSVSWYQQTPGQGLQFLFEYFSETQRNKGNFPGRFSGRQFSNSRSEMNVSTLELGDSALYLCASSFLQDYGYTFGSGTRLTVV.